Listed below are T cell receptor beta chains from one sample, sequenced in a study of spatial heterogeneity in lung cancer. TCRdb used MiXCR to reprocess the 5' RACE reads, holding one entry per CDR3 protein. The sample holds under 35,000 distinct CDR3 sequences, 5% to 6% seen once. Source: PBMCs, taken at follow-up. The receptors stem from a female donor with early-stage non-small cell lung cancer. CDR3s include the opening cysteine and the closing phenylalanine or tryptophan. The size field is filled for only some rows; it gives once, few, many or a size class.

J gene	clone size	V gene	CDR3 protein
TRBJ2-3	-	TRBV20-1	CGAVDRGMTVTQYF
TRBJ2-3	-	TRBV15	CATSREKAGTDTQYF
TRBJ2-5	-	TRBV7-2	CASSSRQVKQETQYF
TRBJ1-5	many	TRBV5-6	CASSSWGAGGNQPQHF
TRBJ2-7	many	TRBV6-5	CASRQGLNSYEQYF
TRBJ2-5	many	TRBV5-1	CASSLGLVQQETQYF
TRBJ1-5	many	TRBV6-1	CASSEAAGPSPQHF
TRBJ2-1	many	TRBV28	CASKEQGSVYNEQFF
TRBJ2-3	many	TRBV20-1	CSARDSGRGTDTQYF
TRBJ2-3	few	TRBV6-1	CVSAGHTDTQYF
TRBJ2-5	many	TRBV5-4	CAVRPGPKETQYF
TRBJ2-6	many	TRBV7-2	CASSSLGGSSGANVLTF
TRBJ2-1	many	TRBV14	CASSQDNNEQFF
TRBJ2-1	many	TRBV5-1	CASSSGLAGGHYNEQFF
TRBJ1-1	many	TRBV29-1	CSLRLGTEAFF
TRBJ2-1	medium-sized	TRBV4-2	CASSQRGGASTYNEQFF
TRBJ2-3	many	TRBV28	CASSGGGLSTDTQYF
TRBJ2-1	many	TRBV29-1	CSVPKGANSYNEQFF
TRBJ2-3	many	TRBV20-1	CSATPPDRGIDTQYF
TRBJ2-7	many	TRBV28	CASSLSREGRDEQYF
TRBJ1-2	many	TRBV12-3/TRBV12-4	CASTAGPYGYTF
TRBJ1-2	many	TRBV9	CASSVDPTGEYGYTF
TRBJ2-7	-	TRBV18	CASSGNDGRYEQYF
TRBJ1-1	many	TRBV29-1	CSVGPGQGTAFF
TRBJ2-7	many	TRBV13	CASSFFAGVYEQYF
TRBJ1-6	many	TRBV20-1	CSARGRGPRGSNSPLHF
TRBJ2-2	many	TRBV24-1	CATSDLTGEGSGELFF
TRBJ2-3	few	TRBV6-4	CASSDSIAPTDTQYF
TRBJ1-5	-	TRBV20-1	CSTSRDRGDQPQHF
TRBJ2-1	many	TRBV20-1	CSARVAEISYNEQFF
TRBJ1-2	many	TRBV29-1	CSVPLLSGPFYGYTF
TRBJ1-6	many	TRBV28	CASSFLDRGSPLHF
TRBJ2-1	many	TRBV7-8	CASGRLAVYNEQFF
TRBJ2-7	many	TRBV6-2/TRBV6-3	CASSSTLPTDEQYF
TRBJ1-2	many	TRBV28	CASSPGTGRYGYTF
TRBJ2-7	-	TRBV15	CATSRGGSVHEQYF
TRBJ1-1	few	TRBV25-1	CASSGQGDTEAFF
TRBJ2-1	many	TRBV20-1	CSARSQLAGNEQFF
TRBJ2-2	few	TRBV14	CASSPRSGLSTGELFF
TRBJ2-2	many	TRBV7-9	CASSSGTGRSGELFF
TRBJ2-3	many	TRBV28	CASSPPGREDTQYF
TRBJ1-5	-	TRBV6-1	CASSERGQPQHF
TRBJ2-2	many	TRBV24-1	CATKRTGNTGELFF
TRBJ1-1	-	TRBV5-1	CASSLATGYGTEAFF
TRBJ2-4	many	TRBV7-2	CASSFTSPGSAKNIQYF
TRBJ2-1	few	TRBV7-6	CASSRDRDPYNEQFF
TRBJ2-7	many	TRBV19	CASSMRTAPYEQYF
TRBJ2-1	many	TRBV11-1	CASSAHSSYNEQFF